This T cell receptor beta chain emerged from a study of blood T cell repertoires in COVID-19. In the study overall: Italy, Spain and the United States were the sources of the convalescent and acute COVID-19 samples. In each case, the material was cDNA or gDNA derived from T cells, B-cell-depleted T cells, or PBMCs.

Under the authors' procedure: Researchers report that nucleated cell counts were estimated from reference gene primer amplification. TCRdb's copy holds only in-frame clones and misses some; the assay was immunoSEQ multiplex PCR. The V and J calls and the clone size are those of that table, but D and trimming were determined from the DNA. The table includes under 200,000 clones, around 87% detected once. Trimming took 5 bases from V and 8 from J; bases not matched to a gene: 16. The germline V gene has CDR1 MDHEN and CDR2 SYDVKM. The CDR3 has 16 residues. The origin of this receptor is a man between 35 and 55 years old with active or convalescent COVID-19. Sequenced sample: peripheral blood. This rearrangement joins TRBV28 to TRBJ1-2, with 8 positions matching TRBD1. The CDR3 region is CASSAQGARPRGGYTF. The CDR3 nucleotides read TGTGCCAGCAGTGCGCAGGGGGCACGGCCTCGCGGGGGCTACACCTTC.